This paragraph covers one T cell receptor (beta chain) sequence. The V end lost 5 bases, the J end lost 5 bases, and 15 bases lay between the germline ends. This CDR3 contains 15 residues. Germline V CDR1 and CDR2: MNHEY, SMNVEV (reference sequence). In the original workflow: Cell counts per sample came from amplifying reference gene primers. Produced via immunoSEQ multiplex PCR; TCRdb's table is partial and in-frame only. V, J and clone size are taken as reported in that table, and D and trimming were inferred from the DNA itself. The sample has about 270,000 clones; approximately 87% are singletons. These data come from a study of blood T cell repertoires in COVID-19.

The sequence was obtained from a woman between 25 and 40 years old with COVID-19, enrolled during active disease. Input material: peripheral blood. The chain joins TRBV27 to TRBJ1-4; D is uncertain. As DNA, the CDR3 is TGTGCCAGCAGTGAATACAGTGGGCTAAATGAAAAACTGTTTTTT. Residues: CASSEYSGLNEKLFF.